This TCR beta chain was identified during a study of blood T cell repertoires in COVID-19. Germline values: CDR1 SGHTA, CDR2 FQGTGA. CDR3 length equals 16 residues. V was pared by 2 bases and J by 2 bases, with 7 bases of the junction left unmatched. TCRdb keeps only in-frame clones here, not all; method: immunoSEQ multiplex PCR. The sample lists a few hundred thousand clones; 89% were seen once. Material for sequencing was PBMCs or T cells enriched from blood (not recorded which). This receptor was identified in a young woman who had recovered from COVID-19. V is TRBV7-3 and J is TRBJ2-7; 9 bases align to TRBD1. CDR3 in DNA: TGTGCCAGCAGCTTACCCCTGGACAGGGGTACCTACGAGCAGTACTTC. Translated: CASSLPLDRGTYEQYF. Full variable domain (outside the CDR3, taken from reference TRBV7-3 and TRBJ2-7): GAGVSQTPSNKVTEKGKYVELRCDPISGHTALYWYRQSLGQGPEFLIYFQGTGAADDSGLPNDRFFAVRPEGSVSTLKIQRTERGDSAVYLCASSLPLDRGTYEQYFGPGTRLTVT.